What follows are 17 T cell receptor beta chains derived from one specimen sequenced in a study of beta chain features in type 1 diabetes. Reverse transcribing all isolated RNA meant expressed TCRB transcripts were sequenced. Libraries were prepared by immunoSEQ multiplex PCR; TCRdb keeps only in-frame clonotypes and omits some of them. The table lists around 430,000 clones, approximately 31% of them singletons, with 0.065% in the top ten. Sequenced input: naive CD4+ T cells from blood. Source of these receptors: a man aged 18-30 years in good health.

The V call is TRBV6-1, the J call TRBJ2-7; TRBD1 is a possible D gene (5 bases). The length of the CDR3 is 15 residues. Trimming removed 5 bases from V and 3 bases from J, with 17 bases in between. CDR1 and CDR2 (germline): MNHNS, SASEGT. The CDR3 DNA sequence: TGTGCCAGCAGTACACCGACCAGGGTCCTCTACGAGCAGTACTTC. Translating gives CASSTPTRVLYEQYF.

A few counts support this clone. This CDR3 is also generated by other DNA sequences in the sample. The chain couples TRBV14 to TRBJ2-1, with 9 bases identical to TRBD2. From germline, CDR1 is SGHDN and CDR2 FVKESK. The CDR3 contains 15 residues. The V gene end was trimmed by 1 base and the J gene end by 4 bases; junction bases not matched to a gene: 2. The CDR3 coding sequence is TGTGCCAGCAGCCAAGGACTAGCGGAGTACAATGAGCAGTTCTTC. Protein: CASSQGLAEYNEQFF.

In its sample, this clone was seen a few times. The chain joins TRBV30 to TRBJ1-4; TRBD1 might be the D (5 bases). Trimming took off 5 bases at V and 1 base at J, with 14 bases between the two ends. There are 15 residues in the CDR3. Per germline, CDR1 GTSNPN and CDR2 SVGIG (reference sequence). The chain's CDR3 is CAWGQGLLTNEKLFF. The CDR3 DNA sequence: TGTGCCTGGGGACAAGGACTTTTAACTAATGAAAAACTGTTTTTT.

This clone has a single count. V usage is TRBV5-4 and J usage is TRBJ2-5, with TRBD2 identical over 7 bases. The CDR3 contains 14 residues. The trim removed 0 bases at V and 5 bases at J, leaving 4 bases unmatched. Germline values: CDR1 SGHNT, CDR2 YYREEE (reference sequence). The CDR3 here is CASSLGAGAETQYF. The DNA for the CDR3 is TGTGCCAGCAGCTTGGGTGCGGGAGCGGAGACCCAGTACTTC.

CDR3 loop: CASRKTGWRETQYF. CDR3 nucleotides: TGTGCCAGCAGAAAGACAGGGTGGAGGGAGACCCAGTACTTC. V is TRBV28 and J is TRBJ2-5; 7 positions agree with TRBD1. This CDR3 has 14 amino acids. Germline CDR1 reads MDHEN; CDR2 reads SYDVKM. The ends lost 6 bases at V and 5 bases at J; junction bases unmatched: 9.

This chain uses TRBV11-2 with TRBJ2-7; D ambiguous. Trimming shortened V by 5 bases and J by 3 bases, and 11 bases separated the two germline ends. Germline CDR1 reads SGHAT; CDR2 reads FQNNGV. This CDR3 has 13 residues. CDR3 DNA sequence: TGTGCCAGCAGCCGAGTAGCTTTCTACGAGCAGTACTTC. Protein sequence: CASSRVAFYEQYF.

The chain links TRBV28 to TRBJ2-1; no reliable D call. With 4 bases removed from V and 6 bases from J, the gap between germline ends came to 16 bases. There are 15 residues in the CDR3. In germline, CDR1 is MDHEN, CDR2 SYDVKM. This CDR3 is CASSSLAELSNEQFF. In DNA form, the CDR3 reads TGTGCCAGCAGTTCCCTTGCGGAGTTGAGCAATGAGCAGTTCTTC.

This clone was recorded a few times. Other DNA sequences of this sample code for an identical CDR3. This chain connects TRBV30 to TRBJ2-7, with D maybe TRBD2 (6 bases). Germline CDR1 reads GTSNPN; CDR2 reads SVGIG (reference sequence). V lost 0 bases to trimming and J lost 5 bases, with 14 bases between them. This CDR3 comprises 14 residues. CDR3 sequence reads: CAWSVGGSLNEQYF. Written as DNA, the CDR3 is TGTGCCTGGAGTGTCGGAGGGAGTCTGAACGAGCAGTACTTC. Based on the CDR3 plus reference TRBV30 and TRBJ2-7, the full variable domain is SQTIHQWPATLVQPVGSPLSLECTVEGTSNPNLYWYRQAAGRGLQLLFYSVGIGQISSEVPQNLSASRPQDRQFILSSKKLLLSDSGFYLCAWSVGGSLNEQYFGPGTRLTVT.

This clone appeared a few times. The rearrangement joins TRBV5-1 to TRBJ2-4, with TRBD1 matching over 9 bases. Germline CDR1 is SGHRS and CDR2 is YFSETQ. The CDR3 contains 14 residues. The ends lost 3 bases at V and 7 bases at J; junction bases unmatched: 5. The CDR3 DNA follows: TGCGCCAGCAGCTCGGGACAGGGACGGAACATTCAGTACTTC. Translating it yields CASSSGQGRNIQYF.

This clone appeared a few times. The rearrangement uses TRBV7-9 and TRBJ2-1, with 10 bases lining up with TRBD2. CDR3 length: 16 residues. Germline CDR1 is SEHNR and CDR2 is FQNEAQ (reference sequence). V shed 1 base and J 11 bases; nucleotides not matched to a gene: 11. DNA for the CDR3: TGTGCCAGCAGCTTAGAAGAGGCTAGCGGGAGAAACAAGCAGTTCTTC. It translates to CASSLEEASGRNKQFF.

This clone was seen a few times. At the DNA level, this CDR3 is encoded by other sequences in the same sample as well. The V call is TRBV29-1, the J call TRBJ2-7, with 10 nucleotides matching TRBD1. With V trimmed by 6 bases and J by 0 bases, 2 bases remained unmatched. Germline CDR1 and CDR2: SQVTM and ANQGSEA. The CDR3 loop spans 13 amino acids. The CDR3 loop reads CSVGQGSSYEQYF. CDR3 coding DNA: TGCAGCGTGGGACAGGGGAGCTCCTACGAGCAGTACTTC.

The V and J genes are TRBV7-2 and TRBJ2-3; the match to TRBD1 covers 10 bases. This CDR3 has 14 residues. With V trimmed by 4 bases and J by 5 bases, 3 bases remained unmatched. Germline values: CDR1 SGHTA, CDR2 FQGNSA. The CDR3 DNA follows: TGTGCCAGCAGCTCGACAGGGGGCGGAGATACGCAGTATTTT. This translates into CASSSTGGGDTQYF.

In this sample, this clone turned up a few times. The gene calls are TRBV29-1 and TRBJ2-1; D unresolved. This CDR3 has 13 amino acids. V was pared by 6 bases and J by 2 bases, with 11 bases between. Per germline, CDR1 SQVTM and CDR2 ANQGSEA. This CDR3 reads CSVAIATYNEQFF. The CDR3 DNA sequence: TGCAGCGTCGCGATCGCAACCTACAATGAGCAGTTCTTC.

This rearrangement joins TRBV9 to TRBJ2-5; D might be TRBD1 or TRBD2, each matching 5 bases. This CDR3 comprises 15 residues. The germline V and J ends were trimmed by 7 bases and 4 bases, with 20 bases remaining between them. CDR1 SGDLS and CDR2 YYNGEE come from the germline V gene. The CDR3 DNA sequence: TGTGCCAGCGGCGCAGGGCCCGGGGCTGGAGAGACCCAGTACTTC. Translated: CASGAGPGAGETQYF.

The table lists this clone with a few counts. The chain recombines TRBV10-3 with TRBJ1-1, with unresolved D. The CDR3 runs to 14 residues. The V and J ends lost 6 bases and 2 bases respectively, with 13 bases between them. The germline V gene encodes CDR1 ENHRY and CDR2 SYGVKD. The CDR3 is CAISKQLPNTEAFF. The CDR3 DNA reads TGTGCCATCAGCAAACAGTTGCCTAACACTGAAGCTTTCTTT.

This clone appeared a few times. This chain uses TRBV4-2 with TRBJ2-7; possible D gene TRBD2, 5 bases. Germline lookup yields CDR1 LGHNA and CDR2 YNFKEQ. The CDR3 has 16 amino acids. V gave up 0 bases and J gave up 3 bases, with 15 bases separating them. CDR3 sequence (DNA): TGTGCCAGCAGCCAAGATTGGGCGGGTGCCCTCTACGAGCAGTACTTC. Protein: CASSQDWAGALYEQYF.

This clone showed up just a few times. The CDR3 coding sequence is TGCAGCGTTGGCGACCGGCGCTACGAGCAGTACTTC. This codes for CSVGDRRYEQYF. The V and J genes are TRBV29-1 and TRBJ2-7; D gene ambiguous. V lost 4 bases and J 3 bases, leaving 10 bases between the germline ends. The CDR3 runs 12 residues. Germline V gives CDR1 SQVTM, CDR2 ANQGSEA.